This TCR beta chain was captured by sequencing in a study of cytomegalovirus exposure and HLA in healthy donors. This clone showed up just once. The CDR3 covers 14 residues. Per germline, CDR1 MGHDK and CDR2 SYGVNS. The ends were cut back, 6 bases at V and 4 bases at J, with 15 bases in the middle. The study ran its PCR with 60 Vbeta and 13 Jbeta primers. Profiling relied on immunoSEQ multiplex PCR, and the TCRdb table lists in-frame clones only, not all of them. In the table there are around 89,000 clones, roughly 80% of which are singletons. This clonotype was obtained from a girl aged 2-10 years in good health and CMV-seropositive. The chain combines TRBV25-1 with TRBJ1-2; D perhaps matches TRBD1 (6 bases). The sequencing input was PBMCs. The DNA for the CDR3 is TGTGCCAGCAGCTCCTCAACAGGGAGCTATGGCTACACCTTC. The encoded protein is CASSSSTGSYGYTF.